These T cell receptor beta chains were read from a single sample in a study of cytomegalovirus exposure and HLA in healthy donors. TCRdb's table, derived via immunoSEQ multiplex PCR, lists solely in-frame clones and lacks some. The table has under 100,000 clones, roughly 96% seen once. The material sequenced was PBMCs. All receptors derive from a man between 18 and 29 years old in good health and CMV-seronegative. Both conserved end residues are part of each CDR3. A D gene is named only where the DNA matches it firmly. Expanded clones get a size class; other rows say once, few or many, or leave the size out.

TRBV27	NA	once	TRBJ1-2	TGTGCCAGCATCCGGTCGGCAGGGTCTAACTATGGCTACACCTTC	CASIRSAGSNYGYTF
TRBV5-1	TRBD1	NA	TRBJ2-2	TGCGCCAGCAGCGCCAGGACAGGGGAGGGCACCGGGGAGCTGTTTTTT	CASSARTGEGTGELFF
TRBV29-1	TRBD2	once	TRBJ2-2	TGCAGCGTAGGACTAGCGGGAGGAGTTTGGACCGGGGAGCTGTTTTTT	CSVGLAGGVWTGELFF
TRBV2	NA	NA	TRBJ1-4	TGTGCCAGCAGTCTCAGGGGCGTTGGTGAAAAACTGTTTTTT	CASSLRGVGEKLFF
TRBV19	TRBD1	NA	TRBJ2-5	TGTGCCAGTGGAGACAGGGTGAGGGAGACCCAGTACTTC	CASGDRVRETQYF
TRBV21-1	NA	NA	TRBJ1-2	TGTGCCAGCAGCAAAGCGGGGACAGGGGTTTATGGCTACACCTTC	CASSKAGTGVYGYTF
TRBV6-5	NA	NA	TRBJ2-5	TGTGCCAGCAGTTATGGATCCGCGGGATTACAAGAGACCCAGTACTTC	CASSYGSAGLQETQYF
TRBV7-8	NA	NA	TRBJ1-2	TGTGCCAGCAGCGTCGCGTCTTCTTCTAACTATGGCTACACCTTC	CASSVASSSNYGYTF
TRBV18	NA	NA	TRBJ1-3	TGTGCCAGCTCACCCACGGCGGATGGAAACACCATATATTTT	CASSPTADGNTIYF
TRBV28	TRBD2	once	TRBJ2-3	TGTGCCAGCAGCCCCGGGGGGGGTCCAGATACGCAGTATTTT	CASSPGGGPDTQYF
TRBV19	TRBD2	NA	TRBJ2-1	TGTGCCAGTAGTACCGGACTAGCTGAGCAGTTCTTC	CASSTGLAEQFF
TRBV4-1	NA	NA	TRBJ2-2	TGCGCCAGCAGCTTTACAGGGTTTAACACCGGGGAGCTGTTTTTT	CASSFTGFNTGELFF
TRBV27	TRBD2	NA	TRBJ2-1	TGTGCCAGCAGCCTGACTAGCGGGAGGCCTGGGAATGAGCAGTTCTTC	CASSLTSGRPGNEQFF
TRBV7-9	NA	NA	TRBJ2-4	TGTGCCAGCAGCTTTGTGGGACCCAAAGCGGGAAACATTCAGTACTTC	CASSFVGPKAGNIQYF
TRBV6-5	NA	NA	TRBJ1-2	TGTGCCAGCAGACCTCTTGCCGGGACATTCCATGGCTACACCTTC	CASRPLAGTFHGYTF
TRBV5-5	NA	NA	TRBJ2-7	TGTGCCAGCAGCCAATATACAGGTTCCTACGAGCAGTACTTC	CASSQYTGSYEQYF
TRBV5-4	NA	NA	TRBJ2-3	TGTGCCAGCAGCTTAGATGAGGGAAGCACAGATACGCAGTATTTT	CASSLDEGSTDTQYF
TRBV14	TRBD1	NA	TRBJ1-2	TGTGCCAGCAGCCAAGATAGGGGCGGGACAGCCTATGGCTACACCTTC	CASSQDRGGTAYGYTF
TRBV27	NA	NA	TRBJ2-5	TGTGCCAGCAGTCCCAGAGGGGGAATTCGGGAGACCCAGTACTTC	CASSPRGGIRETQYF
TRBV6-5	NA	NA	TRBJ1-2	TGTGCCAGCCGCGGTTTCGACTATGGCTACACCTTC	CASRGFDYGYTF
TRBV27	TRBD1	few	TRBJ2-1	TGTGCCAGCAGTCCCTACAGGGGGATAATCTACAATGAGCAGTTCTTC	CASSPYRGIIYNEQFF
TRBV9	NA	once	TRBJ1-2	TGTGCCAGCAGCTCGGAACCGAGGACAGAAGTTAACTATGGCTACACCTTC	CASSSEPRTEVNYGYTF
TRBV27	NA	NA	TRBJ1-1	TGTGCCAGCAGAAATAAGGGGCAGAGAATGAACACTGAAGCTTTCTTT	CASRNKGQRMNTEAFF
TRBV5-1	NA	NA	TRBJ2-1	TGCGCCAGCAGCGAAACAGGGTCCTACAATGAGCAGTTCTTC	CASSETGSYNEQFF
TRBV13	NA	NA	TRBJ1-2	TGTGCCAGCAGCTTAGGGACCGGGGCTAACTATGGCTACACCTTC	CASSLGTGANYGYTF
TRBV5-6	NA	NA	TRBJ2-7	TGTGCCAGCAGCTTCCAGCGTAGCTACGAGCAGTACTTC	CASSFQRSYEQYF
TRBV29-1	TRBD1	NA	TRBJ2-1	TGCAGCGTTGAAGACCCGGACAGGAGGCACTACAATGAGCAGTTCTTC	CSVEDPDRRHYNEQFF
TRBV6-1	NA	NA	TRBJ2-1	TGTGCCAGCAGTGAAGATACAGGGATCGATGAGCAGTTCTTC	CASSEDTGIDEQFF
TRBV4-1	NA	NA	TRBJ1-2	TGCGCCAGCAGCCAAGAAGGAGGAGCGGATTTCAACTATGGCTACACCTTC	CASSQEGGADFNYGYTF
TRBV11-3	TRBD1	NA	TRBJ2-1	TGTGCCAGCAGCCAACCGGGACAGGGGATCGATGATGAGCAGTTCTTC	CASSQPGQGIDDEQFF
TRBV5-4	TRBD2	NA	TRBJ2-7	TGTGCCAGCAGCTTCGGGAGGGCCGTCGACGAGCAGTACTTC	CASSFGRAVDEQYF
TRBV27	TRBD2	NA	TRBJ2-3	TGTGCCAGCAGTTTAACCGGACTAGCGGGCCCTAGCACAGATACGCAGTATTTT	CASSLTGLAGPSTDTQYF
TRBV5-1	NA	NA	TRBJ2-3	TGCGCCAGCAGCGTAGCTCCCACAGATACGCAGTATTTT	CASSVAPTDTQYF
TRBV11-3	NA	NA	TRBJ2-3	TGTGCCAGCAGCCCCCGACTTCACACAGATACGCAGTATTTT	CASSPRLHTDTQYF
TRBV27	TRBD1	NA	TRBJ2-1	TGTGCCAGCAGTTTGAGGGGGCGTCGGCAGTTCTTC	CASSLRGRRQFF
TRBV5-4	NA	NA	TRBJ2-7	TGTGCCAGCGGGGCCTCCCACGAGCAGTACTTC	CASGASHEQYF
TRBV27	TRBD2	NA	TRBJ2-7	TGTGCCAGCAGTTCAGGCGGGAGGTCCTACGAGCAGTACTTC	CASSSGGRSYEQYF
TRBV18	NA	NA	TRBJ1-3	TGTGCCAGCTCACCCGACACGGCTGGAAACACCATATATTTT	CASSPDTAGNTIYF
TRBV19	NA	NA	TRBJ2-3	TGTGCCAGTAGTATAGGGGCGGGGACCACAGATACGCAGTATTTT	CASSIGAGTTDTQYF
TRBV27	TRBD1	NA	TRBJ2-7	TGTGCCAGCAGTTTCACAGGGGCCGCCTTTTCCCGCTACGAGCAGTACTTC	CASSFTGAAFSRYEQYF
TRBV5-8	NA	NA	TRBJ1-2	TGTGCCAGCAGCTTTCTACCTAGCTATGGCTACACCTTC	CASSFLPSYGYTF
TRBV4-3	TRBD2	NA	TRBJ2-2	TGCGCCAGCAGCCAAGATCGAGTAGCGGGAGGGCCCACCGGGGAGCTGTTTTTT	CASSQDRVAGGPTGELFF
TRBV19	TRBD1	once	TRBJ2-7	TGTGCCATCCAGGACAGGGCCACCTACGAGCAGTACTTC	CAIQDRATYEQYF
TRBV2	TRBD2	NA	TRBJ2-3	TGTGCCAGCAGTGAAGACCAGGAACTAGCGGGGGGCACAGATACGCAGTATTTT	CASSEDQELAGGTDTQYF
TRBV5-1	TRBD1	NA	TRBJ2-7	TGCGCCAGCAGCTTTAGTACGGGACAGGGATCCTACGAGCAGTACTTC	CASSFSTGQGSYEQYF
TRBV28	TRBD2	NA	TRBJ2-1	TGTGCCAGCAGTTCGACTAGCGGGAGGATTCCTTGGTTCTTC	CASSSTSGRIPWFF
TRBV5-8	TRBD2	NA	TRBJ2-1	TGTGCCAGCAGCCTCGGGACTAGCCCCCACAATGAGCAGTTCTTC	CASSLGTSPHNEQFF
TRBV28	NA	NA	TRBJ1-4	TGTGCCAGCAGTTTATCGGGGGTAGAAAAACTGTTTTTT	CASSLSGVEKLFF
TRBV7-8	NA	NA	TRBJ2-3	TGTGCCAGCAGCCTGTTATCTAGCACAGATACGCAGTATTTT	CASSLLSSTDTQYF